This T cell receptor (beta chain) was recorded in a study of T cell responses to AZD1222 COVID-19 vaccine. Study conclusions and caveats: Increased Spike-specific TCR breadth and depth were observed after two AZD1222 doses. Donor demographics were predominantly white British with a female majority; clonal diversity may be underestimated. Researchers took repertoire samples only after the peak T cell response had come. Across the whole spike, CD4 TCRs peaked at regions 160-218 and 743-854.

Profiling relied on immunoSEQ multiplex PCR, and the TCRdb table lists in-frame clones only, not all of them. The sample includes some 150,000 clones, about 87% seen only once; the top ten take 3% to 3.5%. Regarding this clone: The antigen remains undetermined.

The trim removed 2 bases at V and 4 bases at J, leaving 6 bases unmatched. CDR1 and CDR2 (germline): SGHTA, FQGTGA. The length of the CDR3 is 16 residues. The sequence was collected from an adult in good health. Sequenced here: peripheral blood, sampled on day 0 of MenACWY control vaccination. The chain uses TRBV7-3 and TRBJ2-1; 9 bases match TRBD2. Written as DNA, the CDR3 is TGTGCCAGCAGCTTATTGGCGGGGGGGAAATACAATGAGCAGTTCTTC. This sequence encodes CASSLLAGGKYNEQFF.